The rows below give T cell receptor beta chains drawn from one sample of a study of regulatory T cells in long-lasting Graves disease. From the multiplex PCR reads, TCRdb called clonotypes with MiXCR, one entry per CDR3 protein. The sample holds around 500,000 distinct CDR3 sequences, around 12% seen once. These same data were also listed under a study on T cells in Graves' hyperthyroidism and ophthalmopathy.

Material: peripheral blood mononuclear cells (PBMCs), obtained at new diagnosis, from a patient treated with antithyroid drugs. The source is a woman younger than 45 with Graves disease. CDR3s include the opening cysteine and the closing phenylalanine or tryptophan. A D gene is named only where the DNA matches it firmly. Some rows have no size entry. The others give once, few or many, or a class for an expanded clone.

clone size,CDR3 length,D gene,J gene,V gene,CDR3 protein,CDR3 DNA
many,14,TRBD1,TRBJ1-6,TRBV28,CASRETGVNSPLHF,TGTGCCAGCAGAGAAACAGGGGTTAATTCACCCCTCCACTTT
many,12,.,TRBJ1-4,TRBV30,CAFWATNEKLFF,TGTGCCTTTTGGGCAACTAATGAAAAACTGTTTTTT
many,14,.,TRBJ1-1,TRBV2,CASSDKIGNTEAFF,TGTGCCAGCAGTGATAAAATCGGGAACACTGAAGCTTTCTTT
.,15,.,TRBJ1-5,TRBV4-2,CASSQDGYFNQPQHF,TGTGCCAGCAGCCAAGATGGTTATTTTAATCAGCCCCAGCATTTT
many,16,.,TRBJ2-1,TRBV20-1,CSARVNSGQTYNEQFF,TGCAGTGCTAGGGTAAATAGCGGACAAACCTACAATGAGCAGTTCTTC
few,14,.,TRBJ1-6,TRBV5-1,CASSLEVLNSPLHF,TGCGCCAGCAGCTTGGAGGTGCTCAATTCACCCCTCCACTTT
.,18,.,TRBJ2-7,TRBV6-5,CASSYSSTVGTAQYEQYF,TGTGCCAGCAGTTACTCCAGTACCGTGGGGACGGCCCAATACGAGCAGTACTTC
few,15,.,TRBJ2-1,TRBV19,CASSIPGASYNEQFF,TGTGCCAGTAGTATCCCAGGGGCCTCCTACAATGAGCAGTTCTTC
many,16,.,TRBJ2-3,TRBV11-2,CASSTWTDLSTDTQYF,TGTGCCAGCAGCACTTGGACAGACTTGAGCACAGATACGCAGTATTTT
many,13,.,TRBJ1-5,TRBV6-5,CASSYEGNQPQHF,TGTGCCAGCAGTTACGAGGGGAATCAGCCCCAGCATTTT
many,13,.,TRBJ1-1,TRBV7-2,CASSDQMNTEAFF,TGTGCCAGCAGCGACCAAATGAACACTGAAGCTTTCTTT
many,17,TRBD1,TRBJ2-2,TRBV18,CASSPGGQSLNTGELFF,TGTGCCAGCTCACCAGGGGGACAGTCACTGAACACCGGGGAGCTGTTTTTT
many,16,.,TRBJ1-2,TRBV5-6,CASSLGGDRANYGYTF,TGTGCCAGCAGCTTGGGCGGGGACCGTGCTAACTATGGCTACACCTTC
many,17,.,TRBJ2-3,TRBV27,CASRSQVGPGPTDTQYF,TGTGCCAGCAGATCCCAGGTGGGGCCCGGGCCCACAGATACGCAGTATTTT
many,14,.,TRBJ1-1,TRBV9,CASSPELGGTEAFF,TGTGCCAGCAGCCCTGAATTGGGGGGGACTGAAGCTTTCTTT
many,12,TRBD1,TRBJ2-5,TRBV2,CASSYRGETQYF,TGTGCCAGCAGCTACAGGGGAGAGACCCAGTACTTC
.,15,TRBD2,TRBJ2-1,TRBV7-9,CASSFNGGSMDEQFF,TGTGCCAGCAGCTTCAATGGCGGGAGTATGGATGAGCAGTTCTTC
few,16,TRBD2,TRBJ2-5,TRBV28,CASSFRRGRGVETQYF,TGTGCCAGCAGTTTCCGGCGGGGCCGGGGGGTCGAGACCCAGTACTTC
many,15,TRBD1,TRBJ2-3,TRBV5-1,CASKETGFGTDTQYF,TGCGCCAGCAAAGAGACAGGGTTTGGTACAGATACGCAGTATTTT
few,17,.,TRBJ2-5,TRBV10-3,CAISESALGHNAETQYF,TGTGCCATCAGTGAGTCGGCCCTGGGGCACAATGCGGAGACCCAGTACTTC
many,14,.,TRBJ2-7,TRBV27,CASSPQQGIDEQYF,TGTGCCAGCAGTCCCCAACAGGGTATCGACGAGCAGTACTTC
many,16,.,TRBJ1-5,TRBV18,CASSPIAPMGNQPQHF,TGTGCCAGCTCACCTATCGCGCCTATGGGCAATCAGCCCCAGCATTTT
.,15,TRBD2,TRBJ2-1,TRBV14,CASSQRHGRIYEQFF,TGTGCCAGCAGCCAGAGACACGGGAGGATTTACGAGCAGTTCTTC
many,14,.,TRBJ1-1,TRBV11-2,CASSLYYGTTEAFF,TGTGCCAGCAGCTTGTATTACGGGACGACTGAAGCTTTCTTT
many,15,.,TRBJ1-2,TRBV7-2,CASSLKVGFNYGYTF,TGTGCCAGCAGCTTAAAGGTCGGATTTAACTATGGCTACACCTTC